A single sample gave rise to the 10 T cell receptor beta chains below, sequenced in a study of neoadjuvant nivolumab and ipilimumab in lung cancer. Assay: immunoSEQ multiplex PCR; the TCRdb copy retains only in-frame clones and omits some. This table has 24,000 or so clones, more than 70% appearing once. This sample comprised peripheral blood, obtained before neoadjuvant nivolumab, alone or with ipilimumab. Receptors originate from an adult with non-small cell lung cancer.

The CDR3 spells CASSPGLSNYGYTF. CDR3 nucleotides: TGCGCCAGCAGCCCGGGACTGTCTAACTATGGCTACACCTTC. This sequence joins TRBV5-1 and TRBJ1-2, with D perhaps matching TRBD1 (5 bases). The germline V gene has CDR1 SGHRS and CDR2 YFSETQ. V lost 4 bases, J lost 0 bases, and 10 bases lay in between. This CDR3 is built from 14 residues.

This sequence joins TRBV18 and TRBJ1-4; 7 bases are a match to TRBD1. The CDR3 is 15 residues long. Germline V lookup: CDR1 KGHSH, CDR2 LQKENI. After removal of 2 bases from V and 8 bases from J, the junction contained 8 bases not matched to a gene. CDR3: CASSPEGDSQEKLFF. The CDR3 DNA is TGTGCCAGCTCACCAGAGGGGGACAGTCAAGAAAAACTGTTTTTT. Combining the CDR3 with reference TRBV18 and TRBJ1-4 gives the whole variable domain NAGVMQNPRHLVRRRGQEARLRCSPMKGHSHVYWYRQLPEEGLKFMVYLQKENIIDESGMPKERFSAEFPKEGPSILRIQQVVRGDSAAYFCASSPEGDSQEKLFFGSGTQLSVL.

The V and J genes are TRBV2 and TRBJ1-2; TRBD1 is a possible D gene (6 bases). Germline CDR1 reads SNHLY; CDR2 reads FYNNEI. V was cut by 7 bases and J by 6 bases, with 21 bases left in between. There are 15 residues in the CDR3. CDR3 coding DNA: TGTGCCAGCACCAAAATGAGGGGGGGCTGGGATGGCTACACCTTC. As protein: CASTKMRGGWDGYTF.

The chain employs TRBV7-8 and TRBJ1-2; no definite D call. This CDR3 is built from 13 residues. V was clipped by 6 bases and J by 3 bases, with 11 bases between them. Germline V gives CDR1 SGHVS, CDR2 FQNEAQ. CDR3 in DNA: TGTGCCAGCAGTACCGACCCCTACTATGGCTACACCTTC. This encodes CASSTDPYYGYTF.

This sequence joins TRBV6-1 and TRBJ2-5, with unresolved D. The V gene's germline CDR1 is MNHNS and CDR2 SASEGT. Trimming removed 4 bases from V and 2 bases from J, with 14 bases in between. The CDR3 is 15 residues long. Here the CDR3 reads CASSADARYQETQYF. CDR3 nucleotides: TGTGCCAGCAGTGCGGACGCCCGGTATCAAGAGACCCAGTACTTC.

This chain joins TRBV10-3 and TRBJ1-2; TRBD1 might be the D (6 bases). CDR1 and CDR2 (germline): ENHRY, SYGVKD. Trimming shortened V by 10 bases and J by 8 bases, and 17 bases separated the two germline ends. This CDR3 has 12 amino acids. The CDR3 DNA sequence: TGTGCCACCAGACAGGAGCGGAAGGGCTACACCTTC. This sequence encodes CATRQERKGYTF.

This chain uses TRBV7-9 with TRBJ2-3; 7 positions agree with TRBD1. Trimming at V came to 10 bases and at J to 2 bases, leaving 9 bases not matched to a gene. Germline V gene sequence: CDR1 SEHNR, CDR2 FQNEAQ (reference sequence). The CDR3 length is 14 residues. CDR3 sequence reads: CATKTGVHTDTQYF. The CDR3 DNA is TGTGCCACTAAAACAGGGGTCCACACAGATACGCAGTATTTT.

The chain has TRBV18 and TRBJ1-1; D gene ambiguous. The CDR3 sequence is 13 residues long. Germline CDR1 and CDR2: KGHSH and LQKENI. V was pared by 2 bases and J by 6 bases, with 10 bases between. For the CDR3, the DNA is TGTGCCAGCTCACCAACAGCGGCCGCTGAAGCTTTCTTT. It yields the protein CASSPTAAAEAFF.

The chain employs TRBV19 and TRBJ1-4; D unclear. The CDR3 length is 15 residues. Germline V lookup: CDR1 LNHDA, CDR2 SQIVND (reference sequence). Trimming pared 4 bases from V and 0 bases from J, leaving 9 bases between. CDR3 amino acids: CASSKGDATNEKLFF. The CDR3, as DNA: TGTGCCAGTAGTAAAGGAGACGCAACTAATGAAAAACTGTTTTTT.

The gene calls are TRBV5-5 and TRBJ2-7; the D is unclear. The CDR3 has 14 residues. CDR1 and CDR2 from the germline V gene are SGHKS and YYEKEE (reference sequence). V shed 0 bases and J shed 2 bases, with 9 bases lying between them. The CDR3 protein is CASSLAANPYEQYF. In nucleotides, the CDR3 is TGTGCCAGCAGCTTGGCAGCGAACCCCTACGAGCAGTACTTC.